Sequencing of this T cell receptor (beta chain) was carried out in a study of cytotoxic CD8 clonotypes in ibrutinib-treated CLL. The study, taken as a whole, reports: Few clonotypes were public, and these shrank or held steady under treatment. Circulating CD8+ T-cell counts were tracked by baseline clonality, which exceeded that of age-matched healthy donors.

Here immunoSEQ multiplex PCR was the method, and the copy in TCRdb shows in-frame clones only, minus some. The top ten clones hold roughly 13% of a sample with some 140,000 clones, roughly three quarters of them seen once. Concerning this clone: The target antigen is unknown.

The CDR3 spans 15 residues. Unmatched junction bases numbered 2, after V lost 4 bases and J lost 0 bases. Looked up from germline, CDR1 is MGHDK and CDR2 is SYGVNS. V usage is TRBV25-1 and J usage is TRBJ2-7; 11 positions agree with TRBD2. Sequences were derived from PBMCs, sampled after 12 months of ibrutinib treatment. The receptor's source is a human donor with chronic lymphocytic leukemia. The chain's CDR3 is CASSGTSGSSYEQYF. The CDR3 DNA follows: TGTGCCAGCAGTGGCACTAGCGGGAGCTCCTACGAGCAGTACTTC.